What follows is one T cell receptor (beta chain) and its context. These data come from a study of T cells after somatic rescue of genetic block. Sequencing was performed with immunoSEQ multiplex PCR; in TCRdb, only in-frame clones are kept and a portion is missing. This sample has approximately 71,000 clones, with 85% to 95% found just once. Trimming shortened V by 0 bases and J by 0 bases, and 7 bases separated the two germline ends. This CDR3 contains 15 residues. The germline CDR1 and CDR2 sequences are SGHVS and FNYEAQ. The origin of this receptor is a man aged 35 to 55. This chain connects TRBV7-6 to TRBJ2-3; maybe TRBD1 (5 bases). Sequencing was carried out using peripheral blood mononuclear cells (PBMCs). This CDR3 is CASSLAGASTDTQYF. The CDR3 bases are TGTGCCAGCAGCTTAGCAGGGGCAAGCACAGATACGCAGTATTTT.